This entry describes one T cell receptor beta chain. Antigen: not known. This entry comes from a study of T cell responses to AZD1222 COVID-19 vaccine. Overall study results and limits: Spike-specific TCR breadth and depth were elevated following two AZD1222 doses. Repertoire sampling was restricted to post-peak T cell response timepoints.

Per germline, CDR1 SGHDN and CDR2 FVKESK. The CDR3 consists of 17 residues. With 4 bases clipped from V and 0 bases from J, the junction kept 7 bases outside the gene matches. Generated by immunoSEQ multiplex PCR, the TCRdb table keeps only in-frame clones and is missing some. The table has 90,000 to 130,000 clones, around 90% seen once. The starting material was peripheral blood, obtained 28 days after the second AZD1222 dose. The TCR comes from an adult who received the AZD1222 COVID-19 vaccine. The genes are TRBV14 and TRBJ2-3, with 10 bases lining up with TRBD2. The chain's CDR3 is CASSRSTSGFSTDTQYF. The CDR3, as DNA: TGTGCCAGCAGCCGTTCGACTAGCGGGTTTAGCACAGATACGCAGTATTTT.